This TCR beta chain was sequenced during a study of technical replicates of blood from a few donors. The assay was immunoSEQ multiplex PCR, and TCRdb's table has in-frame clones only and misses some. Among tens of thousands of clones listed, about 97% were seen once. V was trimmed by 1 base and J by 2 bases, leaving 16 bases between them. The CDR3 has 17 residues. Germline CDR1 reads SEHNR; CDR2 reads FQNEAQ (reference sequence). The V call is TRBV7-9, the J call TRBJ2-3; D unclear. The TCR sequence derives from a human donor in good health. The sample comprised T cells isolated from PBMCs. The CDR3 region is CASSLVGLLFATDTQYF. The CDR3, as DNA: TGTGCCAGCAGCTTAGTTGGGCTGCTCTTCGCCACAGATACGCAGTATTTT.